This TCR beta chain was profiled in a study (dated by TCRdb to between 2014 and 2017). Looking at the study overall: Whether tumor-infiltrating Tregs in breast cancer are recruited from blood Tregs or converted in situ from other CD4+ T cell subsets was tested.

The CDR3 measures 15 amino acids from cysteine to phenylalanine. Only the CDR3 portion is preserved as DNA: 45 bases, with reading frame beginning at the first base. Looking up the germline V gene yields CDR1 MGHRA and CDR2 YSYEKL. Germline trimming: 6 bases from V, 4 bases from J; junction bases outside gene matches: 8. The investigation overall reported the following: In terms of TCR gene usage, tumor memory CD4+ T cells clustered together with blood and lymph node memory CD4+ cells, as well as with lymph node naive CD4+ cells. Tumor-infiltrating Treg TCR alpha and beta sequences overlapped most with tumor naive CD4+ T cells, then with blood naive CD4+ T cells. Validation in the larger cohort was restricted to a single TCR beta V-J rearrangement rather than whole repertoires.

About this clonotype itself: Its antigen is currently not known. No much larger clone exists at a distance of one base, and base qualities are not known.

Full-length TCR variable regions were amplified by 5' RACE PCR with constant-region reverse primers, and semi-nested PCR with Nested Universal Primer A was subsequently performed. The ReliaPrep RNA Cell Miniprep System was used to extract total RNA, which was then reverse transcribed into 5'RACE-ready cDNA with the SMARTer RACE 5'/3' Kit. Full-length TCR alpha and beta libraries were barcoded with multiplex adaptors and sequenced on an Illumina MiSeq. Per the authors' processing: For each of nine subset-tissue groups, sequencing data from the five patients were pooled, and the groups were compared by unsupervised clustering of TCR gene usage. The Morisita-Horn index was used to calculate repertoire similarity, with shared sequences weighted by how much each contributed to each repertoire. The raw public reads went through TCRdb reprocessing: fastp at Q25, MiXCR clone calling, in-frame beta chains kept. Rows are combined by CDR3 protein, so each entry shows the most common genes and DNA. TCRdb, not the authors, supplied the V and J calls. A total of several thousand distinct CDR3 sequences appear in this sample, 36% of them only once. The top ten constitute roughly 6.6% of the sample.

The memory CD4+ T cell population was isolated based on a CD4+CD45RO+CD25- phenotype. Tregs, naive and memory CD4+ T cells from tumor, blood and ipsilateral draining lymph nodes of about five breast cancer patients underwent full-length TCR alpha and beta sequencing. Tumor tissue, along with lymph nodes from ipsilateral axillary dissection, was perfused with PBS, minced, and then digested using collagenase I and hyaluronidase. Sorted cell populations were confirmed by FACS to exceed 90% purity. The clonotype was recovered from a female donor with breast cancer. The rearranged chain carries TRBV4-1 and TRBJ1-5; 8 central bases correspond to TRBD1. The specimen sequenced was tumor-infiltrating memory CD4+ T cells sorted from the breast tumor. This sample's cell subset or site label indicates: memory CD4+ T cells, CD4+CD45RO+CD25-. The CDR3 corresponds to CASRDRTGSNQPQHF. The DNA reads as follows: TGCGCCAGCAGGGATCGGACAGGGTCTAATCAGCCCCAGCATTTT.